This TCR beta chain is drawn from a study of T cell repertoires in cytomegalovirus infection. For the study at large: CMV epitopes that were recently identified and HLA-C-restricted were used alongside well-studied HLA-B-restricted ones. Shared public TCR beta signatures pointed to both CMV infection and a matching HLA type.

TCRdb recomputed calls from the reads with MiXCR, one row per CDR3 protein. The sample yields about a million distinct CDR3 sequences, approximately 31% seen once. V lost 1 base and J lost 0, with 6 bases in between. The CDR3 length is 14 residues. The germline V gene encodes CDR1 MGHRA and CDR2 YSYEKL. This clonotype occurred many times. As yet, its antigen is unknown. The study's findings and limits: Ex vivo, HLA-C-restricted CMV-specific TCR beta clonotypes prevailed over the rest of the response. Based on cumulative public TCR beta family frequency, carriers of CMV plus the relevant HLA were identified.

This chain joins TRBV4-1 and TRBJ1-2; no definite D call. The clonotype originates from a human donor in good health (CMV status not recorded). Some clones in this sample may be carry-over from other donors' samples. The sample consisted of cultured CD8+ T cells from PBMCs, taken from culture after CMV antigen stimulation. CDR3 loop: CASSQGASNYGYTF. The CDR3 DNA reads TGCGCCAGCAGCCAAGGAGCATCTAACTATGGCTACACCTTC.